The following is a TCR beta chain sequence with its context. Its matching antigen is unknown. The time point was: week 3, after first cycle of checkpoint inhibitor. Sampling occurred pretreatment (T0) and at week 3 (W3), after cycle one of checkpoint blockade. Apart from a couple of fast progressors, RECIST 1.1 response was judged 12 weeks post-infusion. This record belongs to a study of blood T cell dynamics during melanoma immunotherapy. As for the study in general: Metastatic melanoma patients received first-line pembrolizumab or nivolumab plus ipilimumab.

Some clones are missing from TCRdb's copy, which holds only in-frame ones; the method was immunoSEQ multiplex PCR. This sample yields 400 to 450 clones, of which less than 85% are seen a single time; under 60% belongs to the top ten. Deletions cut 2 bases from V and 10 bases from J, with 14 bases between. This CDR3 is built from 12 residues. From germline, CDR1 is SQVTM and CDR2 ANQGSEA. Study-level findings and limits: Whether repertoire-driving clones were melanoma-specific could not be determined.

The material was cell-free DNA from blood, obtained from a patient treated with checkpoint blockade. This clonotype was sampled from a human donor with melanoma. The chain is built from TRBV29-1 and TRBJ1-1, with a tentative D call TRBD1 (5 bases). CDR3 in amino acids: CSVESTRGGAFF. In nucleotides, the CDR3 is TGCAGCGTTGAATCGACCCGGGGGGGAGCTTTCTTT.